This T cell receptor beta chain appears in the sequencing data of a study of T cells in Graves' hyperthyroidism and ophthalmopathy. Using RNA transcripts as the source, TCR beta CDR3 regions were amplified. HTBI primers were employed in a first-round RT-PCR of the TCR CDR3. In TCRdb, the multiplex PCR reads were re-called with MiXCR into one record per CDR3 protein. The sample yields about 840,000 distinct CDR3 sequences, 35% to 45% seen once. The V gene's germline CDR1 is ENHRY and CDR2 SYGVKD. The V end lost 10 bases, the J end lost 5 bases, and 15 bases lay between the germline ends. The CDR3 extends over 13 amino acids. Stability of Graves' hyperthyroidism was defined as absent ophthalmopathy progression within 18 months. Exclusions: uncontrolled infection, other autoimmune disease, pregnancy, lactation. Clinical symptoms, serum thyroxine and TRAb, thyroid ultrasound and orbital computed tomography together formed the diagnostic basis.

This clonotype was sampled from a man in his late teens or twenties with Graves' hyperthyroidism. The source material was blood. J is TRBJ1-5 and V is TRBV10-3; a possible D gene is TRBD1 (6 bases). This CDR3 is CATGAGAHQPQHF. As DNA, the CDR3 is TGTGCCACCGGGGCAGGGGCCCATCAGCCCCAGCATTTT.